This T cell receptor beta chain was captured by sequencing in a study of blood T cell repertoires in COVID-19. Methods used by the authors: It was from reference gene primer amplification that nucleated cell counts were estimated. The assay was immunoSEQ multiplex PCR, and TCRdb's table has in-frame clones only and misses some. Clone size and V and J calls were adopted from that table, with D and trimming inferred from the DNA. The repertoire holds 150,000 to 200,000 clones, approximately 80% seen once, with 6% in the top ten. Cohorts were determined from participant-reported clinical history. Germline values: CDR1 PRHDT, CDR2 FYEKMQ (reference sequence). The CDR3 is 16 amino acids. V was pared by 4 bases and J by 6 bases, with 11 bases of the junction left unmatched.

The chain combines TRBV13 with TRBJ1-2, with 10 bases matching TRBD1. Sequencing was carried out using PBMCs or T cells enriched from blood (not recorded which). The clonotype was recovered from a man aged 35-49 years who had recovered from COVID-19. CDR3 in amino acids: CASSSRTGGQGDGYTF. The CDR3 bases are TGTGCCAGCAGCTCAAGAACCGGCGGACAGGGGGATGGCTACACCTTC. Filled out from reference TRBV13 and TRBJ1-2, the complete variable domain reads AAGVIQSPRHLIKEKRETATLKCYPIPRHDTVYWYQQGPGQDPQFLISFYEKMQSDKGSIPDRFSAQQFSDYHSELNMSSLELGDSALYFCASSSRTGGQGDGYTFGSGTRLTVV.